This entry features one T cell receptor beta chain sequence. Its antigen is not identified. Trimming cost V 0 bases and J 1 base; bases outside gene matches: 8. Germline loops: CDR1 SGHNT, CDR2 YENEEA. The CDR3 totals 17 residues. The repertoire was sequenced with immunoSEQ multiplex PCR; TCRdb's copy has only in-frame clones and lacks some. The sample holds around 130,000 clones, about four fifths seen once. The time point is: week 11, during vaccination. Each dose delivered 300 ug of mutant IDH1 20-mer peptide subcutaneously with imiquimod. The data belong to a study of a mutant IDH1 vaccine in newly diagnosed glioma. Study-level findings and limits: Changes in top peripheral clonotypes did not appear linked to pseudoprogression. Vaccination induced immune responses in about 93% of patients.

The J gene is TRBJ2-7, the V gene TRBV11-3; 8 nucleotides match TRBD2. Sequenced material: PBMCs, taken from a glioma patient whose treatment included an IDH1 peptide vaccine. The TCR was taken from a man between 40 and 49 years old with glioma. CDR3 amino acids: CASSLDHRAGVSYEQYF. In DNA, the CDR3 is TGTGCCAGCAGCTTAGATCACCGAGCGGGAGTATCCTACGAGCAGTACTTC.